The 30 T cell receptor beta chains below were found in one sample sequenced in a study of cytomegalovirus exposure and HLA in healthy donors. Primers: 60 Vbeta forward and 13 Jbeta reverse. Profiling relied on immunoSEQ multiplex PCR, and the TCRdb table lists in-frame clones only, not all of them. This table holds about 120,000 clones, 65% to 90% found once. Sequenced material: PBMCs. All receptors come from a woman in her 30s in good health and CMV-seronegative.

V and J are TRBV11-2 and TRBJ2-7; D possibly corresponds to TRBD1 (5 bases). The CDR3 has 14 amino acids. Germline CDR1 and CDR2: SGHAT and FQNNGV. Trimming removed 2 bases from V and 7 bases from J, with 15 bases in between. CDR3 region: CASSLQGPVGEQYF. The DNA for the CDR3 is TGTGCCAGCAGCTTACAGGGCCCGGTGGGGGAGCAGTACTTC. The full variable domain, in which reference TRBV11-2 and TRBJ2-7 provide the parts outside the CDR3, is EAGVAQSPRYKIIEKRQSVAFWCNPISGHATLYWYQQILGQGPKLLIQFQNNGVVDDSQLPKDRFSAERLKGVDSTLKIQPAKLEDSAVYLCASSLQGPVGEQYFGPGTRLTVT.

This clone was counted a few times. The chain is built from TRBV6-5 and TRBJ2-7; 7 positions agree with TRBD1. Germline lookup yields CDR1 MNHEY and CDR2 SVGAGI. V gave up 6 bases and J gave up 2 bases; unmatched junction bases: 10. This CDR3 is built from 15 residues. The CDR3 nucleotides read TGTGCCAGCAGATCTCCCGGGACAGCCGCCTACGAGCAGTACTTC. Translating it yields CASRSPGTAAYEQYF.

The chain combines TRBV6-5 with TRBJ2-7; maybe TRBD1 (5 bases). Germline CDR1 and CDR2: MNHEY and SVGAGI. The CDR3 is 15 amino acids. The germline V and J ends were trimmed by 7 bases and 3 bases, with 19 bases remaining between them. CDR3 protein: CASTLGQGMIYEQYF. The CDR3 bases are TGTGCCAGCACTTTAGGGCAGGGAATGATCTACGAGCAGTACTTC.

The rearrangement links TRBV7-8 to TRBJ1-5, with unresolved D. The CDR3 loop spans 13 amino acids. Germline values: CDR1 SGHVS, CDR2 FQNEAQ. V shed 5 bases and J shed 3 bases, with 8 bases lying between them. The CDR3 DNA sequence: TGTGCCAGCAGCCGCGGGGACAATCAGCCCCAGCATTTT. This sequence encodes CASSRGDNQPQHF.

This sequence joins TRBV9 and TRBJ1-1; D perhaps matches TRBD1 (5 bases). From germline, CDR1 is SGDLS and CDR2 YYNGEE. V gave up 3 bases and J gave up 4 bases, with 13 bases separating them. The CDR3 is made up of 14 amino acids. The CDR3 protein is CASSDPLGGTEAFF. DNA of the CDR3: TGTGCCAGCAGCGACCCACTGGGGGGCACTGAAGCTTTCTTT.

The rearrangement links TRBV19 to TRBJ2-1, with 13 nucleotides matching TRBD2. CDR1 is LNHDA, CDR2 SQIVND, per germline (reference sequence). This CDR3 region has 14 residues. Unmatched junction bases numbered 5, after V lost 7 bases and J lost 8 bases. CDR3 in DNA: TGTGCCAGTACCAGGACTAGCGGGAGCGATGAGCAGTTCTTC. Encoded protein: CASTRTSGSDEQFF.

The CDR3 is CASSPSTAPNSYNEQFF. The DNA for the CDR3 is TGTGCCAGCAGTCCATCCACAGCTCCCAACTCCTACAATGAGCAGTTCTTC. This sequence joins TRBV27 and TRBJ2-1; D call uncertain. The CDR3 runs to 17 residues. Per germline, CDR1 MNHEY and CDR2 SMNVEV (reference sequence). Trimming shortened V by 5 bases and J by 0 bases, and 17 bases separated the two germline ends.

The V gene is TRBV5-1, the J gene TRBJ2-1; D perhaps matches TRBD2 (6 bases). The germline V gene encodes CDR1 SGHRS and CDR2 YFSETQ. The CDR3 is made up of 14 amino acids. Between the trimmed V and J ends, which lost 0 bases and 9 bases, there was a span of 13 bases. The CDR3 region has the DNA TGCGCCAGCAGCTTGGAGGCAATGGGAGGTGAGCAGTTCTTC. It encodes CASSLEAMGGEQFF.

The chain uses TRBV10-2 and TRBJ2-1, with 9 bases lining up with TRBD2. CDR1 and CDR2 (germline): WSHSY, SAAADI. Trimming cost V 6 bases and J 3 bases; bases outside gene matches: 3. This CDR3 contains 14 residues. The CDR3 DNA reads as TGCGCCAGCAGAAGGACTAGCGACTACAATGAGCAGTTCTTC. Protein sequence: CASRRTSDYNEQFF.

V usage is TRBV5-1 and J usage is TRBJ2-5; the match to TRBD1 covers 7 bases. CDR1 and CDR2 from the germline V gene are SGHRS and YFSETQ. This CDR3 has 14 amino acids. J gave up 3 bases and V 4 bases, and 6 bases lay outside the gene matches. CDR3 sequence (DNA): TGCGCCAGCAGCCGATGGGACAGTGAAGAGACCCAGTACTTC. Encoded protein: CASSRWDSEETQYF. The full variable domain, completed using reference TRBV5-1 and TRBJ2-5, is KAGVTQTPRYLIKTRGQQVTLSCSPISGHRSVSWYQQTPGQGLQFLFEYFSETQRNKGNFPGRFSGRQFSNSRSEMNVSTLELGDSALYLCASSRWDSEETQYFGPGTRLLVL.

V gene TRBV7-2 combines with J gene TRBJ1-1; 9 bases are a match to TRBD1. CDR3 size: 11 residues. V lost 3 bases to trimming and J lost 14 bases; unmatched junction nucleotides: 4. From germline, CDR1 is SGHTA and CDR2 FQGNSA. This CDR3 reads CASSLGQGRFF. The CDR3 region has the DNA TGTGCCAGCAGCTTGGGACAGGGACGCTTCTTT.

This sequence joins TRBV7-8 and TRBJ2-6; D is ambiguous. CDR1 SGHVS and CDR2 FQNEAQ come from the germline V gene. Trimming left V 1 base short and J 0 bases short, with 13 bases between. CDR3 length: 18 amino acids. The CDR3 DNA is TGTGCCAGCAGCTTAGTTGGCAGGTCTTCCTCTGGGGCCAACGTCCTGACTTTC. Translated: CASSLVGRSSSGANVLTF.

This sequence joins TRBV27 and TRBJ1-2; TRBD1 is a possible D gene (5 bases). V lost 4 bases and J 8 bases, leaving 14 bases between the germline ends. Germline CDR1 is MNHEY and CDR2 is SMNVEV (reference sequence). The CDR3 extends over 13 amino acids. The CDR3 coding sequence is TGTGCCAGCAGTTGGGGGGGGAAAGCGGGCTACACCTTC. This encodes CASSWGGKAGYTF.

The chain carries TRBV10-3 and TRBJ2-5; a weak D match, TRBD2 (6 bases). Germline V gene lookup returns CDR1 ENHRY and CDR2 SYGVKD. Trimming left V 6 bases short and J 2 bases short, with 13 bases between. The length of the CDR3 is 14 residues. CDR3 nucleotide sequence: TGTGCCATCAGCGGGAGTGGGGTGCAAGAGACCCAGTACTTC. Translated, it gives CAISGSGVQETQYF.

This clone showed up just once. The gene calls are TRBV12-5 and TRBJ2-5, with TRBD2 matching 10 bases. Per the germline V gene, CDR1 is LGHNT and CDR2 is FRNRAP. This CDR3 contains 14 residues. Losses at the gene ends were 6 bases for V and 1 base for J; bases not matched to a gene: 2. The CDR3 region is CASGLAGGQETQYF. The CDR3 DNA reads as TGTGCTAGTGGGTTAGCGGGAGGCCAAGAGACCCAGTACTTC. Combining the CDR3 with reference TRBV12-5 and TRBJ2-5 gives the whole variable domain DARVTQTPRHKVTEMGQEVTMRCQPILGHNTVFWYRQTMMQGLELLAYFRNRAPLDDSGMPKDRFSAEMPDATLATLKIQPSEPRDSAVYFCASGLAGGQETQYFGPGTRLLVL.

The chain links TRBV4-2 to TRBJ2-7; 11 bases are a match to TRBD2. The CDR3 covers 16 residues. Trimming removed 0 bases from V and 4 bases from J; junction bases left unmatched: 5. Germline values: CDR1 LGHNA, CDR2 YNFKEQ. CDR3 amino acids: CASSQELTSGSYEQYF. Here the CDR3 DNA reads TGTGCCAGCAGCCAAGAACTAACTAGCGGGAGTTACGAGCAGTACTTC.

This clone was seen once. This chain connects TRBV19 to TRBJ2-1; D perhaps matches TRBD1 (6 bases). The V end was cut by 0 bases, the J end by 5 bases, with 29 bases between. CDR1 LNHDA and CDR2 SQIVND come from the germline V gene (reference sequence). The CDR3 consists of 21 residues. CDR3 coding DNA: TGTGCCAGTAGTATAGATATGTGGGGGCATTACAACTCTCACTCTCACAATGAGCAGTTCTTC. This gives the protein CASSIDMWGHYNSHSHNEQFF.

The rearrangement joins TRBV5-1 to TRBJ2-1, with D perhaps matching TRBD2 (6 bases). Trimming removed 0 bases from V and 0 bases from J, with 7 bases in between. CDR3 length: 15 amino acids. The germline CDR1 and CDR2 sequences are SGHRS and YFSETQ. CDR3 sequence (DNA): TGCGCCAGCAGCTTGGGGGGAGGCTCCTACAATGAGCAGTTCTTC. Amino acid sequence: CASSLGGGSYNEQFF.

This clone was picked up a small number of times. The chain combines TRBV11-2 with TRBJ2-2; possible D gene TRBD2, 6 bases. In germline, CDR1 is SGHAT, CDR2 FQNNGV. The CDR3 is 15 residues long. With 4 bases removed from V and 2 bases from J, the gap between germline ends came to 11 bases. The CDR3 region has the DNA TGTGCCAGCAGCTCGATAGCGGTAAACACCGGGGAGCTGTTTTTT. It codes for CASSSIAVNTGELFF. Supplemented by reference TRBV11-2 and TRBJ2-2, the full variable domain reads EAGVAQSPRYKIIEKRQSVAFWCNPISGHATLYWYQQILGQGPKLLIQFQNNGVVDDSQLPKDRFSAERLKGVDSTLKIQPAKLEDSAVYLCASSSIAVNTGELFFGEGSRLTVL.

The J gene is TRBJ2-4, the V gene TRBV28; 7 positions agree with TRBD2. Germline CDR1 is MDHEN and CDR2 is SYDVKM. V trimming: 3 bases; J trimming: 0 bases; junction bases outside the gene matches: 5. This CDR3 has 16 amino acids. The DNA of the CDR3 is TGTGCCAGCAGTTTTGCGGCTAGCGGAGCCAAAAACATTCAGTACTTC. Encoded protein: CASSFAASGAKNIQYF.

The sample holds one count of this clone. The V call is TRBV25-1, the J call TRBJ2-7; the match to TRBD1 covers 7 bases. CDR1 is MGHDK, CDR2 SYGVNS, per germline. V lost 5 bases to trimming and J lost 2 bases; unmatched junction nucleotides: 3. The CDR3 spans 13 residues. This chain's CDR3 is CASSHRGPYEQYF. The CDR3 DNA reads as TGTGCCAGCAGTCACAGGGGTCCCTACGAGCAGTACTTC.

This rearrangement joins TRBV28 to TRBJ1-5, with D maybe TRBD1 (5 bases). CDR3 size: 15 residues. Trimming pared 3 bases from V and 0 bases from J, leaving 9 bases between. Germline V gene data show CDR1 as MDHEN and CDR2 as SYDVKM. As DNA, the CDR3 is TGTGCCAGCAGTTTCCAGGGCTCTAGCAATCAGCCCCAGCATTTT. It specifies CASSFQGSSNQPQHF.

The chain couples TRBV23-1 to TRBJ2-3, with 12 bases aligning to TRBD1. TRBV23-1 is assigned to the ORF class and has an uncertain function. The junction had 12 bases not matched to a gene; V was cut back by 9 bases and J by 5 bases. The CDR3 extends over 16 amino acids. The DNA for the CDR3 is TGCGCCAGACCCGTAAAGGGACAGGGGGCGGGAGATACGCAGTATTTT. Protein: CARPVKGQGAGDTQYF.

Here the CDR3 DNA reads TGTGCCAGTGCCGCGGGCCATGGCTACACCTTC. This gives the protein CASAAGHGYTF. The chain employs TRBV19 and TRBJ1-2; D gene ambiguous. The CDR3 extends over 11 amino acids. V gave up 8 bases and J gave up 6 bases, with 10 bases separating them. Germline CDR1 and CDR2: LNHDA and SQIVND (reference sequence). The whole variable domain, filled in from reference TRBV19 and TRBJ1-2, reads DGGITQSPKYLFRKEGQNVTLSCEQNLNHDAMYWYRQDPGQGLRLIYYSQIVNDFQKGDIAEGYSVSREKKESFPLTVTSAQKNPTAFYLCASAAGHGYTFGSGTRLTVV.

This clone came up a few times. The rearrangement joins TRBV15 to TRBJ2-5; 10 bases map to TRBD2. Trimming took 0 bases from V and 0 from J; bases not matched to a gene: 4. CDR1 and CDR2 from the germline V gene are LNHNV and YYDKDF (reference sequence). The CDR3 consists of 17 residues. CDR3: CATSREELAGYQETQYF. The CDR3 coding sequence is TGTGCCACCAGCAGAGAAGAACTAGCGGGATACCAAGAGACCCAGTACTTC.

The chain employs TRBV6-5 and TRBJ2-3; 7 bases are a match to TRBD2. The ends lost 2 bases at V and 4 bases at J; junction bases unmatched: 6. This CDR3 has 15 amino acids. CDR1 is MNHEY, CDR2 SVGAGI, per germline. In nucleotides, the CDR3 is TGTGCCAGCAGTTACGCGGGAGAGTGGGCAGATACGCAGTATTTT. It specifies CASSYAGEWADTQYF.

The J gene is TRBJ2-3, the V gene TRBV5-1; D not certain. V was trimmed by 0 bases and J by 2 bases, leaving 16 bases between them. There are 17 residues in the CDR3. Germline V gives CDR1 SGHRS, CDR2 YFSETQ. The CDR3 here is CASSLANSQLHTDTQYF. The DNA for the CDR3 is TGCGCCAGCAGCTTGGCGAATTCACAGCTGCACACAGATACGCAGTATTTT.

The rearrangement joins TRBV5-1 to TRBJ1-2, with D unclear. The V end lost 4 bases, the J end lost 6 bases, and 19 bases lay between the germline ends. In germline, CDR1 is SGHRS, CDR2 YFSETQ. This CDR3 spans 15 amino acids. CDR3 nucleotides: TGCGCCAGCAGCCCGCCTCGGGAGGGCGCGGATGGCTACACCTTC. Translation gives CASSPPREGADGYTF.

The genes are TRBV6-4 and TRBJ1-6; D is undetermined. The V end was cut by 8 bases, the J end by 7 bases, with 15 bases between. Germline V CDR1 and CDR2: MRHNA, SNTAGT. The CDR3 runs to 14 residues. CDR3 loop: CASAFEENNSPLHF. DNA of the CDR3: TGTGCCAGCGCGTTCGAGGAGAACAATTCACCCCTCCACTTT.

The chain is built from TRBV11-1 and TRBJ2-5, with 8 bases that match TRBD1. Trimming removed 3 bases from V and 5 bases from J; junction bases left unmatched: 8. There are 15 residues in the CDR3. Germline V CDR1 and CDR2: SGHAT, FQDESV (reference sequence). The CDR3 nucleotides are TGTGCCAGCAGCTTCACGACAGGGGTTCTGGAGACCCAGTACTTC. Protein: CASSFTTGVLETQYF.